This T cell receptor beta chain was captured by sequencing in a study of cytomegalovirus exposure and HLA in healthy donors. On this clone: Antigen: not known.

Sequencing was performed with immunoSEQ multiplex PCR; in TCRdb, only in-frame clones are kept and a portion is missing. The data contain around 160,000 clones, around four fifths of them singletons. Study-level findings and limits: As was reported, the classifier diagnosed cytomegalovirus status with high specificity and sensitivity.

This CDR3 is built from 15 residues. V was clipped by 2 bases and J by 1 base, with 10 bases between them. Looked up from germline, CDR1 is LGHNA and CDR2 is YSLEER. Sequencing was carried out using PBMCs. The V and J genes are TRBV4-3 and TRBJ2-3, with a tentative D call TRBD2 (6 bases). The sequence was obtained from a man aged 25-45 years in good health and CMV-seropositive. The CDR3 DNA follows: TGCGCCAGCAGCCAACTTAGCGGAGGCACAGATACGCAGTATTTT. It codes for CASSQLSGGTDTQYF.